This T cell receptor (beta chain) was captured by sequencing in a study of cytomegalovirus exposure and HLA in healthy donors. Overall study context: The early release's HLA-typed donors yielded about 85 million unique TCRs. Of over 300 genotyped donors, 65% to 85% clustered with self-reported Caucasian donors.

Amplification used 60 Vbeta primers and 13 Jbeta primers. The table came from immunoSEQ multiplex PCR; TCRdb's copy has only in-frame clones and leaves some out. The table lists roughly 90,000 clones, around 89% of them singletons. This clone was detected only once. Its antigen is undetermined. Study conclusions and caveats: When analyzed later, a missense DCLRE1C variant was found to be linked to TCR beta V- and J-gene trimming. A few CMV-associated chains proved CMV antigen-specific in vitro.

The CDR3 runs to 15 residues. Trimming stripped 3 bases from V and 2 bases from J, with 10 bases between. Looked up from germline, CDR1 is MNHEY and CDR2 is SVGAGI. The TCR sequence derives from a man younger than 30 in good health and CMV-seronegative. The specimen was PBMCs. The rearrangement links TRBV6-5 to TRBJ2-2; weak D call: TRBD2 (6 bases). The CDR3 nucleotides are TGTGCCAGCAGTTATGGAGGGCCAAACACCGGGGAGCTGTTTTTT. Protein product: CASSYGGPNTGELFF.